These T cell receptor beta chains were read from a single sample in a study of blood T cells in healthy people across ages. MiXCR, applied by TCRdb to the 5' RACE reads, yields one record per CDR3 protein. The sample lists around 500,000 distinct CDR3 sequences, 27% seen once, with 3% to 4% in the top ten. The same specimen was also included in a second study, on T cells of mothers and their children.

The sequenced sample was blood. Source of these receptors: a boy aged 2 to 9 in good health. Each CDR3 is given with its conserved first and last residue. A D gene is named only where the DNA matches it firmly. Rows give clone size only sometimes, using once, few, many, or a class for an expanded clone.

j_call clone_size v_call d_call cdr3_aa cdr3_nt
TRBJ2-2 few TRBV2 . CASNQDSNTGELFF TGTGCCAGCAACCAGGACAGTAACACCGGGGAGCTGTTTTTT
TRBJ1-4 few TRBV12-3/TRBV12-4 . CASGRTAINEKLFF TGTGCCAGCGGGAGGACAGCCATTAATGAAAAACTGTTTTTT
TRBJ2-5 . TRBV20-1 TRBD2 CSAGPPSGGAKTQYF TGCAGTGCTGGTCCCCCCAGCGGGGGGGCAAAGACCCAGTACTTC
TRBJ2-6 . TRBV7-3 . CASSFGVSAGANVLTF TGTGCCAGCAGCTTTGGGGTATCCGCCGGGGCCAACGTCCTGACTTTC
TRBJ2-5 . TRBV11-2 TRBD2 CASSLTTSGLGTQYF TGTGCCAGCAGCTTAACAACTAGCGGTCTGGGGACCCAGTACTTC
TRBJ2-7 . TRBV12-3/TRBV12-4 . CASSTPRLGRYEQYF TGTGCCAGCAGTACACCGCGGCTGGGGCGCTACGAGCAGTACTTC
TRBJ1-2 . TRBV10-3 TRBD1 CAIRGTAPYGYTF TGTGCCATCAGAGGGACAGCTCCTTATGGCTACACCTTC
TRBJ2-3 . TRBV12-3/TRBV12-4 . CASSFYRRDTQYF TGTGCCAGCAGTTTTTACAGGAGGGATACGCAGTATTTT
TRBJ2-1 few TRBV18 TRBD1 CASSPYDRGSYNEQFF TGTGCCAGCTCACCTTACGACAGGGGTTCCTACAATGAGCAGTTCTTC
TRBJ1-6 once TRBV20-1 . CSAAPGGSYNSPLHF TGCAGTGCTGCTCCAGGAGGCTCCTATAATTCACCCCTCCACTTT